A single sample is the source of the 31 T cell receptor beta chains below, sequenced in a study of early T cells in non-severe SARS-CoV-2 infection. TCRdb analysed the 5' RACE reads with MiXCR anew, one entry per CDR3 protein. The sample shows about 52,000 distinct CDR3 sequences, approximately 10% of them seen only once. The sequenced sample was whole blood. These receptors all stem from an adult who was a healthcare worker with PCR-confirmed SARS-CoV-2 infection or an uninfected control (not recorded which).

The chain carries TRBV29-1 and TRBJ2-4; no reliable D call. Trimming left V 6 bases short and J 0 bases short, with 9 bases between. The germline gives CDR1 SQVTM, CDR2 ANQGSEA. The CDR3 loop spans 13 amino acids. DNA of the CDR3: TGCAGCGTGCAGCCCTTAGCCAAAAACATTCAGTACTTC. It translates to CSVQPLAKNIQYF.

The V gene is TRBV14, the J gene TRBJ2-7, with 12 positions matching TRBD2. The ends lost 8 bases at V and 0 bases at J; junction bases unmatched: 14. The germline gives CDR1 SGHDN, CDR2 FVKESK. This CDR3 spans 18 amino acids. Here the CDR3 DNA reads TGTGCCAGCGGGCCAGCGGGGCTAGCGGGAGGGAGCTCCTACGAGCAGTACTTC. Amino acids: CASGPAGLAGGSSYEQYF.

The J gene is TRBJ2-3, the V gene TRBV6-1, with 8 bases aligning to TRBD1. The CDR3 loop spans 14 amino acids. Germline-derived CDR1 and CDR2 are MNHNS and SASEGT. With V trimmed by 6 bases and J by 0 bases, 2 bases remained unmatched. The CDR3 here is CASRTGASTDTQYF. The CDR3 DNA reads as TGTGCCAGCAGGACAGGGGCTAGCACAGATACGCAGTATTTT.

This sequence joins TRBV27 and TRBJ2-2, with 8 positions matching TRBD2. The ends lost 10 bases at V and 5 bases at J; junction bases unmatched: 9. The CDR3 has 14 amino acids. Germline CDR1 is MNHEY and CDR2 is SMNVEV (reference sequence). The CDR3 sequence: CATGAGERTGELFF. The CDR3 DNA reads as TGTGCCACCGGAGCGGGAGAGCGAACCGGGGAGCTGTTTTTT.

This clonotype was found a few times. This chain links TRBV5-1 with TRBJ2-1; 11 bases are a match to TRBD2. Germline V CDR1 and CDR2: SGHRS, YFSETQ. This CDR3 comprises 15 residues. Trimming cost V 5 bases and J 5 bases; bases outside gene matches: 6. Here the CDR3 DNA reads TGCGCCAGCAGGGCTCCGGGACTAGCGGACAATGAGCAGTTCTTC. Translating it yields CASRAPGLADNEQFF.

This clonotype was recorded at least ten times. The CDR3 sequence is CASSQVGNSNTEAFF. DNA of the CDR3: TGCGCCAGCAGCCAAGTGGGCAATTCGAACACTGAAGCTTTCTTT. The chain uses TRBV4-1 and TRBJ1-1; D is ambiguous. In germline, CDR1 is MGHRA, CDR2 YSYEKL. V gave up 1 base and J gave up 1 base, with 10 bases separating them. CDR3 length: 15 residues.

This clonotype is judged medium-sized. The CDR3: CASSSISGMGSIAKNIQYF. The CDR3 DNA reads as TGTGCCAGCAGTTCGATTAGCGGGATGGGTTCTATAGCCAAAAACATTCAGTACTTC. The chain employs TRBV27 and TRBJ2-4, with 8 bases lining up with TRBD2. Germline assignment: CDR1 MNHEY and CDR2 SMNVEV (reference sequence). V was pared by 4 bases and J by 0 bases, with 14 bases of the junction left unmatched. The length of the CDR3 is 19 residues.

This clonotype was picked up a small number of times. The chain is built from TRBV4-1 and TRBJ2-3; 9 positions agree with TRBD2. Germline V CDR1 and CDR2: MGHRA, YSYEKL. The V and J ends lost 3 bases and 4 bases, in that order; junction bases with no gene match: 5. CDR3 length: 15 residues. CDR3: CASSQIGGRADTQYF. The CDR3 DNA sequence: TGCGCCAGCAGCCAGATAGGCGGGAGGGCAGATACGCAGTATTTT.

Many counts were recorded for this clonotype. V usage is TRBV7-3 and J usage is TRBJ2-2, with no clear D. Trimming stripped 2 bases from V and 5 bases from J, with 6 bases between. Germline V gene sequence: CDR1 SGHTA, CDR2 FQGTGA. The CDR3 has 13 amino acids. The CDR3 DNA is TGTGCCAGCAGCTTAGATCCAACCGGGGAGCTGTTTTTT. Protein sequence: CASSLDPTGELFF.

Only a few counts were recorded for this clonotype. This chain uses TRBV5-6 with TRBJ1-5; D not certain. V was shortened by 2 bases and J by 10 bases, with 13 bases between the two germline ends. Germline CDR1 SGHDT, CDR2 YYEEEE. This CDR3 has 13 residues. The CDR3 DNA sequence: TGTGCCAGCAGCTTAGCGGGGTCGGGCCCCCAGCATTTT. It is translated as CASSLAGSGPQHF.

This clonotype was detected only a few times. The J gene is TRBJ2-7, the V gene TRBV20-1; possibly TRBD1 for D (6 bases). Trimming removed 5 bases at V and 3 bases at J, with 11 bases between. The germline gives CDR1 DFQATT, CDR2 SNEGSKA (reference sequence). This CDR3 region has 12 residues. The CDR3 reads CSARDMNYEQYF. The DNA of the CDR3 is TGCAGTGCTCGGGACATGAACTACGAGCAGTACTTC.

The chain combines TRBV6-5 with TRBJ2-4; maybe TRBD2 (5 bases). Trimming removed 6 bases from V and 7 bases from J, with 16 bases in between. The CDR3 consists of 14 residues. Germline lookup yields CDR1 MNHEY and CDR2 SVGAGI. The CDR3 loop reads CASRPTSLGNIQYF. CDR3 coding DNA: TGTGCCAGCAGGCCCACTAGTTTAGGGAACATTCAGTACTTC.

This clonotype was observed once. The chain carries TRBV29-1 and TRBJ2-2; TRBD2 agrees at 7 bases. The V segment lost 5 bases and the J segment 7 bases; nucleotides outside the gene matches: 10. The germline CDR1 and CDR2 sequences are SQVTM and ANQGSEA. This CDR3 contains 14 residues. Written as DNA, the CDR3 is TGCAGCGTTTCGGCGGGAGTAGCAATCGGGGAGCTGTTTTTT. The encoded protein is CSVSAGVAIGELFF.

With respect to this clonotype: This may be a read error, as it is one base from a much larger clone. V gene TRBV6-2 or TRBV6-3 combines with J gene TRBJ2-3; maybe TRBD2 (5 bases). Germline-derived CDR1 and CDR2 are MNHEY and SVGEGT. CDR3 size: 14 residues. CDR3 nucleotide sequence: TGTGCCGGCAGTACCAGAGGGCGCACAGATACGCAGTATTTT. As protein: CAGSTRGRTDTQYF.

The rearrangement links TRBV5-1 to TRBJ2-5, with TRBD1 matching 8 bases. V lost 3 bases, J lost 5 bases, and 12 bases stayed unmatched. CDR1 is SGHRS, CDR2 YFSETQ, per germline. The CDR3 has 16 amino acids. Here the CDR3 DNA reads TGCGCCAGCAGCTCCTACTCTACAGGGGGAAGTGAGACCCAGTACTTC. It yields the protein CASSSYSTGGSETQYF.

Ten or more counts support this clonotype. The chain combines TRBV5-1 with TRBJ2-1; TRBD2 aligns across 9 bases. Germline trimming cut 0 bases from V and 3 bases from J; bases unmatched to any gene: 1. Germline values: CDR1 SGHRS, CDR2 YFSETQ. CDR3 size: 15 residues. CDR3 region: CASSLGLAVYNEQFF. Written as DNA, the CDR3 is TGCGCCAGCAGCTTGGGACTAGCGGTCTACAATGAGCAGTTCTTC. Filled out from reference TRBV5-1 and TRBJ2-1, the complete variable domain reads KAGVTQTPRYLIKTRGQQVTLSCSPISGHRSVSWYQQTPGQGLQFLFEYFSETQRNKGNFPGRFSGRQFSNSRSEMNVSTLELGDSALYLCASSLGLAVYNEQFFGPGTRLTVL.

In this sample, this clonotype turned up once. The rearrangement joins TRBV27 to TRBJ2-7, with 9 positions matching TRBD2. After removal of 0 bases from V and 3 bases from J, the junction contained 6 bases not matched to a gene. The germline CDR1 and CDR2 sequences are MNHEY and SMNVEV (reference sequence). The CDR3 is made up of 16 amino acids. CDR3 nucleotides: TGTGCCAGCAGTTTATCGGCTAGCGGGAACAACTACGAGCAGTACTTC. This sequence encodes CASSLSASGNNYEQYF.

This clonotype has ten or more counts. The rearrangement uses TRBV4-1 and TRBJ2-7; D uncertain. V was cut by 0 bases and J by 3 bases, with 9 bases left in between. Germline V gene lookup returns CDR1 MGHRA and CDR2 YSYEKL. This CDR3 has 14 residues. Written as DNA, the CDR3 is TGCGCCAGCAGCCAAGAGGGATACCTCTACGAGCAGTACTTC. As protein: CASSQEGYLYEQYF.

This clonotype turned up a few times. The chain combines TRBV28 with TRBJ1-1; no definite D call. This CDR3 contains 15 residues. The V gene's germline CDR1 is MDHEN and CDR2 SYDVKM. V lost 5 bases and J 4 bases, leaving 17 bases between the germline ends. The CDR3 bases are TGTGCCAGCAGTCCCCGAGGATCTCGGGCCACTGAAGCTTTCTTT. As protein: CASSPRGSRATEAFF.

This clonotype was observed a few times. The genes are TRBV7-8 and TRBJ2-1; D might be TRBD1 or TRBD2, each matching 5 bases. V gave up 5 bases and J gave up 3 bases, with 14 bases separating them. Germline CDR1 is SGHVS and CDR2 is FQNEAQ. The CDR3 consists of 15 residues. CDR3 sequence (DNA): TGTGCCAGCAGCCCCCCCGGGGCCCACTACAATGAGCAGTTCTTC. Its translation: CASSPPGAHYNEQFF.

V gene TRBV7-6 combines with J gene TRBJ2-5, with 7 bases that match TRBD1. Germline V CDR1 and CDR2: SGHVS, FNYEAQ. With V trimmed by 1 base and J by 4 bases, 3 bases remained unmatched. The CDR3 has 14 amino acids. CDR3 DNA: TGTGCCAGCAGCTTAGGAGGGGGCGCAGAGACCCAGTACTTC. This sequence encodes CASSLGGGAETQYF.

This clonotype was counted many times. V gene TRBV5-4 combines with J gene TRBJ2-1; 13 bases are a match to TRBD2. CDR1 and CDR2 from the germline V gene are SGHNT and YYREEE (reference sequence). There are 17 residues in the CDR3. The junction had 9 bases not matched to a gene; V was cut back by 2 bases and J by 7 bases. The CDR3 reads CASSFGFGGLAGNEQFF. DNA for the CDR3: TGTGCCAGCAGCTTTGGATTCGGGGGACTAGCGGGGAATGAGCAGTTCTTC.

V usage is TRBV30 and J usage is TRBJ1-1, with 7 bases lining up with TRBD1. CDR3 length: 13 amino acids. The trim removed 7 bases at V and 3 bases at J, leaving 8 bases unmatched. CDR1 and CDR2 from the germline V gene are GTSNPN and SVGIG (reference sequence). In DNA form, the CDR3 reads TGTGCCTCCTCCAGGGGGATGTACACTGAAGCTTTCTTT. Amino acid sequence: CASSRGMYTEAFF.

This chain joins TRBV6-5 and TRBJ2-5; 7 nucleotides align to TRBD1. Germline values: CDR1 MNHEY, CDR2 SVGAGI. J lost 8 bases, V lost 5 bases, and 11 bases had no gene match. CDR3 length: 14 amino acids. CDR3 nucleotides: TGTGCCAGCAGTAACCGACAGGGCTCAAGAACCCAGTACTTC. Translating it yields CASSNRQGSRTQYF.

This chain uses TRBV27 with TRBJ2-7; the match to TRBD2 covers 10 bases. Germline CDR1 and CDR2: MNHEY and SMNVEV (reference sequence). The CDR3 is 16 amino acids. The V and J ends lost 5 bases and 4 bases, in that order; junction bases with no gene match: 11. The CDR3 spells CASSPRLLAGTYEQYF. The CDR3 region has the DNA TGTGCCAGCAGTCCGCGATTACTAGCGGGGACTTACGAGCAGTACTTC.

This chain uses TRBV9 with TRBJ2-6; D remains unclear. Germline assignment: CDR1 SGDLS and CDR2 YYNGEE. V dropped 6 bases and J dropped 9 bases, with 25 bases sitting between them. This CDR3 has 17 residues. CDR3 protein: CASTWRQDLSVGNVLTF. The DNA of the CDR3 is TGTGCCAGCACATGGCGGCAGGACCTCTCTGTAGGCAACGTCCTGACTTTC.

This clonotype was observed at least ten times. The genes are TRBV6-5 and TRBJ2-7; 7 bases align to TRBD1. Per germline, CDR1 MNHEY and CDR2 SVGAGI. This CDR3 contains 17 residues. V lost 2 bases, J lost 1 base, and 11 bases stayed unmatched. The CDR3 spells CASSYRGPSTRSYEQYF. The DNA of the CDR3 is TGTGCCAGCAGTTACAGGGGGCCCTCAACGCGGTCCTACGAGCAGTACTTC.

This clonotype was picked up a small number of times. CDR3 amino acids: CASSTGQGNNEQYF. CDR3 DNA sequence: TGTGCCAGCAGCACGGGACAGGGTAACAACGAGCAGTACTTC. The chain is built from TRBV5-4 and TRBJ2-7; 9 bases are shared with TRBD1. The CDR3 runs to 14 residues. Germline values: CDR1 SGHNT, CDR2 YYREEE (reference sequence). With V trimmed by 4 bases and J by 5 bases, 7 bases remained unmatched.

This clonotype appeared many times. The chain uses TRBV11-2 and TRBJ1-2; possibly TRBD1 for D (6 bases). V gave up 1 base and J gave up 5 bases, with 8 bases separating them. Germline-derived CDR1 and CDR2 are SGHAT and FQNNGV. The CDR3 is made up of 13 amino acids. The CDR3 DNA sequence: TGTGCCAGCAGCTTAGGGGACATGTATGGCTACACCTTC. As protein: CASSLGDMYGYTF.

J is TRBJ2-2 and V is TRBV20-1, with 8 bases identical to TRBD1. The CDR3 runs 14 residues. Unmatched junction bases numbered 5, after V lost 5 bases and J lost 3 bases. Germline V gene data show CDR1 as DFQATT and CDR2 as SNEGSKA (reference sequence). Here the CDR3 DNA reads TGCAGTGCTCCCCAGGGGGCAGACACCGGGGAGCTGTTTTTT. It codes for CSAPQGADTGELFF.

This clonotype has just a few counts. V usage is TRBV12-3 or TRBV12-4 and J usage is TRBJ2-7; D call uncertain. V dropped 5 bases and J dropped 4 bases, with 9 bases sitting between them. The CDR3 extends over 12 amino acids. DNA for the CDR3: TGTGCCAGCAGTATGACACTTTACGAGCAGTACTTC. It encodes CASSMTLYEQYF.